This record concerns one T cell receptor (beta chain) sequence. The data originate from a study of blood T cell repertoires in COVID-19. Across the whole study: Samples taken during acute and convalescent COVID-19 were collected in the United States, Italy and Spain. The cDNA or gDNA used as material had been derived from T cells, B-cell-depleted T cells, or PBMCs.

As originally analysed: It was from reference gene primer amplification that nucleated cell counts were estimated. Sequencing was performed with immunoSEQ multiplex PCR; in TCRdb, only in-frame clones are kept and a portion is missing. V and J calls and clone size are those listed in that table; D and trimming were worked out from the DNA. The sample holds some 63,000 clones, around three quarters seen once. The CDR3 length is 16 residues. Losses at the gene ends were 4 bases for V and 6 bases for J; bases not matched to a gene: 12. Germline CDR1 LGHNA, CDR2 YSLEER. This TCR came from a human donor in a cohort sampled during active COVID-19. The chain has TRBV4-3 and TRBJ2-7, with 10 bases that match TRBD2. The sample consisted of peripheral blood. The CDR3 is CASSPTMSSGRGEQYF. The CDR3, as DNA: TGCGCCAGCAGCCCGACCATGTCTAGCGGGAGAGGCGAGCAGTACTTC.